This T cell receptor beta chain was captured in a study of tumor and adjacent non-tumor tissue in lung cancer. Overall study findings and caveats: TCR diversity was significantly greater in tumor than normal lung tissue. Patients with more diverse tumor TCRs had worse survival. In normal lung, the top 100 clones were significantly more dominant than in tumor.

About this clonotype itself: Its antigen is still unknown.

V lost 5 bases, J lost 5 bases, and 18 bases lay in between. Germline loops: CDR1 MGHRA, CDR2 YSYEKL. This CDR3 comprises 15 residues. The library came from three nested PCR rounds adapted from ARM-PCR protocols. TCRdb ran MiXCR on the multiplex PCR reads and lists one entry per CDR3 protein. Of about 110,000 distinct CDR3 sequences listed, 75% are singletons. RNA was extracted from bulk tissue without any cell sorting. Between August and November 2014, newly diagnosed, chemotherapy-naive lung cancer patients underwent thoracic surgery in China. Specimen: lung tumor tissue. This chain connects TRBV4-1 to TRBJ2-5; D unclear. This sequence originates from a woman aged 55-69 years with non-small cell lung cancer. The CDR3 sequence: CASSDDRGTVETQYF. For the CDR3, the DNA is TGCGCCAGCAGCGATGACCGCGGTACAGTGGAGACCCAGTACTTC.